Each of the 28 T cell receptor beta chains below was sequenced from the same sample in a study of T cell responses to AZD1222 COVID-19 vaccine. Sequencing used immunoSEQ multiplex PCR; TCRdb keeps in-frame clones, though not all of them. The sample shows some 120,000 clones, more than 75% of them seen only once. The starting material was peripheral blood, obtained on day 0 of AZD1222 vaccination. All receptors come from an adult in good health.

The CDR3 region is CASSLLTAPGETQYF. CDR3 DNA sequence: TGTGCCAGCAGTTTATTGACGGCCCCGGGGGAGACCCAGTACTTC. The chain is built from TRBV27 and TRBJ2-5, with D maybe TRBD2 (5 bases). The ends were cut back, 1 base at V and 5 bases at J, with 14 bases in the middle. Germline lookup yields CDR1 MNHEY and CDR2 SMNVEV (reference sequence). There are 15 residues in the CDR3.

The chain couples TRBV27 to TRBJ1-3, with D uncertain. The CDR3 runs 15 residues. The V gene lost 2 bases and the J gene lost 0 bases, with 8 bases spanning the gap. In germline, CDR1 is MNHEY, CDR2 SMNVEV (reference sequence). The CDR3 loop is CASSLIPASGNTIYF. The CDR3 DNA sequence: TGTGCCAGCAGTTTAATCCCTGCCTCTGGAAACACCATATATTTT.

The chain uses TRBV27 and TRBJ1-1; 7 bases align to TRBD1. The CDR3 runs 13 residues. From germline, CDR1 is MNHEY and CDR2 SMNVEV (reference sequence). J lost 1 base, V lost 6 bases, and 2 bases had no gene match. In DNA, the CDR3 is TGTGCCAGCAGCTGGACAGGGAACACTGAAGCTTTCTTT. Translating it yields CASSWTGNTEAFF.

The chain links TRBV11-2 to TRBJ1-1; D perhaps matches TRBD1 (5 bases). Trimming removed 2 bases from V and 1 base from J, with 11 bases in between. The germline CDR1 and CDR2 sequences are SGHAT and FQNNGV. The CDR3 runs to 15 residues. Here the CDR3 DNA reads TGTGCCAGCAGCTTATCTCAGGGCCCGAACACTGAAGCTTTCTTT. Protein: CASSLSQGPNTEAFF.

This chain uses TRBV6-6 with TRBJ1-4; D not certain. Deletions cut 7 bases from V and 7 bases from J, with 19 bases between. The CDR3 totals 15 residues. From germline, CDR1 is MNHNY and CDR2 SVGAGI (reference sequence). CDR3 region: CASNKSPSPSEKLFF. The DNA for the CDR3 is TGTGCCAGCAATAAGTCTCCCTCTCCTAGTGAAAAACTGTTTTTT.

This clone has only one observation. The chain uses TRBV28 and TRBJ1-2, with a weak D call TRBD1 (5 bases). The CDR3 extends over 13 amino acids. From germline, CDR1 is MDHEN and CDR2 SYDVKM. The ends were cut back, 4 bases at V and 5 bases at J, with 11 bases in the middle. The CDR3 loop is CASSWTLRYGYTF. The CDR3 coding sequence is TGTGCCAGCAGTTGGACATTGAGGTATGGCTACACCTTC.

This chain's CDR3 is CASSPGLYGYTF. CDR3 sequence (DNA): TGTGCCAGCAGCCCAGGCCTCTATGGCTACACCTTC. The chain has TRBV7-2 and TRBJ1-2; D call uncertain. The CDR3 runs to 12 residues. The germline gives CDR1 SGHTA, CDR2 FQGNSA. With 5 bases removed from V and 4 bases from J, the gap between germline ends came to 8 bases.

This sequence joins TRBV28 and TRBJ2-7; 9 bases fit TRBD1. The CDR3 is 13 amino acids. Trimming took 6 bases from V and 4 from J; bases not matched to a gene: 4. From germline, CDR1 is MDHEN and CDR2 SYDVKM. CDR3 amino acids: CASRTGGVYEQYF. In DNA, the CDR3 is TGTGCCAGCAGAACAGGGGGCGTGTACGAGCAGTACTTC.

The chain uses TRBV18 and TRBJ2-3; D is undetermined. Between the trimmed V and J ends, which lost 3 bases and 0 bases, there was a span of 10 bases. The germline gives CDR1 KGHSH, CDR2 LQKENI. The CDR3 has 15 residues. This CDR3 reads CASSPTVISTDTQYF. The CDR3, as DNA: TGTGCCAGCTCACCGACGGTGATTAGCACAGATACGCAGTATTTT.

CDR3 region: CASSTSGDTYEQYF. The CDR3 coding sequence is TGTGCCAGTAGTACTAGCGGGGATACCTACGAGCAGTACTTC. V and J are TRBV19 and TRBJ2-7; 9 bases fit TRBD2. V dropped 4 bases and J dropped 2; count of bases not matched to a gene: 3. The CDR3 is 14 residues long. CDR1 LNHDA and CDR2 SQIVND come from the germline V gene (reference sequence).

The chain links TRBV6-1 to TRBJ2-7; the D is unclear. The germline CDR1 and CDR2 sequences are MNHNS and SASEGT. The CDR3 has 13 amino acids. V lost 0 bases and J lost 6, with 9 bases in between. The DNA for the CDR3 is TGTGCCAGCAGTGAAGCATACAGTAGCGAGCAGTACTTC. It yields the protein CASSEAYSSEQYF.

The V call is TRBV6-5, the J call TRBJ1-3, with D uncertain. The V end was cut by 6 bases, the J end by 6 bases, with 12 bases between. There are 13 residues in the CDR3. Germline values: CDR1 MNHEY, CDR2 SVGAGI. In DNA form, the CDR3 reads TGTGCCAGCAGCTACAATCCGTCAAACACCATATATTTT. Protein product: CASSYNPSNTIYF.

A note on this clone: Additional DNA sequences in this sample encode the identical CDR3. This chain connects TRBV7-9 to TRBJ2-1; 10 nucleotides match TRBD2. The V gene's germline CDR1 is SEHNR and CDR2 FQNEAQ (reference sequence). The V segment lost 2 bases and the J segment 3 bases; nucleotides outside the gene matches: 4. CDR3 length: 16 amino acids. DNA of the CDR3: TGTGCCAGCAGCTTATCACTAGCGGGGAGCTACAATGAGCAGTTCTTC. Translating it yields CASSLSLAGSYNEQFF.

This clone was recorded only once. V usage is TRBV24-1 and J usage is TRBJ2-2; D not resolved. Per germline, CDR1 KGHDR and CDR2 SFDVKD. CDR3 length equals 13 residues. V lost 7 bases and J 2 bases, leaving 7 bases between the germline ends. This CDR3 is CATSLSNTGELFF. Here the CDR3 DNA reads TGTGCCACCAGCCTATCAAACACCGGGGAGCTGTTTTTT.

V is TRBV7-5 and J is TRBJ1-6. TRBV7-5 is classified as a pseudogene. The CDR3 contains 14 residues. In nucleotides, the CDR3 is TGTGCCAGAAGCTTAGCGACCATGAGATCACCCCTCCACTTT. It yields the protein CARSLATMRSPLHF.

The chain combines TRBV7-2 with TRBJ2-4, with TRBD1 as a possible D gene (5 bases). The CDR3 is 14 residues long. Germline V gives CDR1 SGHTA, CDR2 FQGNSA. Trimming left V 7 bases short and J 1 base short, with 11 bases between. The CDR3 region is CASTKDSAKNIQYF. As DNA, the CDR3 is TGTGCCAGCACTAAAGACAGCGCCAAAAACATTCAGTACTTC.

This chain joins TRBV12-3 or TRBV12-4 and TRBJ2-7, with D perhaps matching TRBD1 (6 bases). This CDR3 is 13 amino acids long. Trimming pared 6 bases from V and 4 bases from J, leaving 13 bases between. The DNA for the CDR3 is TGTGCCAGCAGAAAGGGGGACGGTTACGAGCAGTACTTC. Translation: CASRKGDGYEQYF.

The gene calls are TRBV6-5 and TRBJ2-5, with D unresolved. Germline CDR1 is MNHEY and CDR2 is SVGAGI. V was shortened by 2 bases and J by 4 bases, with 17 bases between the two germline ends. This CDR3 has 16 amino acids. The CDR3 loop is CASSYGGSDVLETQYF. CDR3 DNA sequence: TGTGCCAGCAGTTACGGCGGATCCGACGTACTAGAGACCCAGTACTTC.

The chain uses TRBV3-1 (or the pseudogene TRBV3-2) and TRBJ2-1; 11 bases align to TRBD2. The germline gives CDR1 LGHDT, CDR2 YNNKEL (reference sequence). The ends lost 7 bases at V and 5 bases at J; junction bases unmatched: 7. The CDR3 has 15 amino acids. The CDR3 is CASNIAGGPNNEQFF. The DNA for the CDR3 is TGTGCCAGCAACATAGCGGGAGGGCCTAACAATGAGCAGTTCTTC.

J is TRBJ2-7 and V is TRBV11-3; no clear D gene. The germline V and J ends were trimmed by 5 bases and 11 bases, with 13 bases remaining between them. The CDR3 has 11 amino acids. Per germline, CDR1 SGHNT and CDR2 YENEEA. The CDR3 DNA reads TGTGCCAGCAGCCCCGGGCCAGTTAAGTACTTC. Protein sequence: CASSPGPVKYF.

Here the CDR3 DNA reads TGCGCCAGCAGCTATGGGGGAACAACTAATGAAAAACTGTTTTTT. Translated, it gives CASSYGGTTNEKLFF. The genes are TRBV5-1 and TRBJ1-4; D is possibly TRBD1 (5 bases). Germline values: CDR1 SGHRS, CDR2 YFSETQ. Trimming cost V 3 bases and J 0 bases, with 9 bases left between them. There are 15 residues in the CDR3. The complete variable domain, with remaining parts taken from reference TRBV5-1 and TRBJ1-4, reads KAGVTQTPRYLIKTRGQQVTLSCSPISGHRSVSWYQQTPGQGLQFLFEYFSETQRNKGNFPGRFSGRQFSNSRSEMNVSTLELGDSALYLCASSYGGTTNEKLFFGSGTQLSVL.

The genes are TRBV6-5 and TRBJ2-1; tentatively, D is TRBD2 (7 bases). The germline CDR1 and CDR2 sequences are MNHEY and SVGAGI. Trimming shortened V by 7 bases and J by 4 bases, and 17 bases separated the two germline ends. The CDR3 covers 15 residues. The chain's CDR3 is CASKTGGGGYNEQFF. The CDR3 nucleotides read TGTGCCAGCAAAACCGGGGGCGGGGGTTACAATGAGCAGTTCTTC.

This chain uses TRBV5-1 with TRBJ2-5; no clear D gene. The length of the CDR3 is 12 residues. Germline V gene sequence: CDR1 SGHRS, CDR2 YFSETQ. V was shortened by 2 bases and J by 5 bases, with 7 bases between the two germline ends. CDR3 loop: CASSLYRETQYF. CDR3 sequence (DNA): TGCGCCAGCAGCTTATATAGGGAGACCCAGTACTTC. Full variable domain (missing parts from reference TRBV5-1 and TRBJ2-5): KAGVTQTPRYLIKTRGQQVTLSCSPISGHRSVSWYQQTPGQGLQFLFEYFSETQRNKGNFPGRFSGRQFSNSRSEMNVSTLELGDSALYLCASSLYRETQYFGPGTRLLVL.

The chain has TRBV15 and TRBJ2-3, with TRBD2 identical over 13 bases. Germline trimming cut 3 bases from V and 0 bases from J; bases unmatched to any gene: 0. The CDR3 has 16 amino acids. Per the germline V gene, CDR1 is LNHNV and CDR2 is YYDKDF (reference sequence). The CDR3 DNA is TGTGCCACCAGCAGGGGACTAGCGGGGAGCACAGATACGCAGTATTTT. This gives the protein CATSRGLAGSTDTQYF.

The CDR3 spells CASSLPELYGYTF. The CDR3 bases are TGTGCCAGCAGCTTGCCAGAACTCTATGGCTACACCTTC. V is TRBV5-4 and J is TRBJ1-2; D is uncertain. CDR1 SGHNT and CDR2 YYREEE come from the germline V gene (reference sequence). This CDR3 contains 13 residues. V lost 1 base and J 4 bases, leaving 8 bases between the germline ends.

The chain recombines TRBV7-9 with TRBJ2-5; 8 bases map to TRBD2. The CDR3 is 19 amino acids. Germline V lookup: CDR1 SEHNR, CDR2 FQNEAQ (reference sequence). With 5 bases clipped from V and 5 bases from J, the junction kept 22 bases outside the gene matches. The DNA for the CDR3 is TGTGCCAGCAGCCCCCCCTATAAGAGCGGGGGTCCCAAAGGGGAGACCCAGTACTTC. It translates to CASSPPYKSGGPKGETQYF.

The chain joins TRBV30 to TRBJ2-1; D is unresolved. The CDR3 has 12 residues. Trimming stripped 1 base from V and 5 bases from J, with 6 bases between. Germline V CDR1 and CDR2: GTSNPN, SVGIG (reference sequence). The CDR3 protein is CAWSGFHNEQFF. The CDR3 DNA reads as TGTGCCTGGAGTGGCTTCCACAATGAGCAGTTCTTC.

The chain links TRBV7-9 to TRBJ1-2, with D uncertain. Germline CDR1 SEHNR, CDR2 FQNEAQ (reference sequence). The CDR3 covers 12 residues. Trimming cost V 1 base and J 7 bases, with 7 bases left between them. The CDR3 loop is CASSLVRSGYTF. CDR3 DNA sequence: TGTGCCAGCAGCTTAGTTAGGTCTGGCTACACCTTC. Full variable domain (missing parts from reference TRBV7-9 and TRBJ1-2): DTGVSQNPRHKITKRGQNVTFRCDPISEHNRLYWYRQTLGQGPEFLTYFQNEAQLEKSRLLSDRFSAERPKGSFSTLEIQRTEQGDSAMYLCASSLVRSGYTFGSGTRLTVV.